Listed below are T cell receptor beta chains from one sample, sequenced in a study of T cells after yellow fever vaccination. TCRdb passed the 5' RACE reads through MiXCR, listing each CDR3 protein once. The data contain under 600,000 distinct CDR3 sequences, 21% of them singletons. The material was PBMCs, obtained 21 days after the first yellow fever vaccination. These receptors were collected from a man aged 18 to 29 who received the YFV17D yellow fever vaccine. CDR3s include the opening cysteine and the closing phenylalanine or tryptophan. Fields, in order: V gene, clone size, J gene, CDR3 protein. Clone size is shown for a subset of rows, as once, few, many or a class of expanded clone.

v_call: TRBV4-2
clone_size: -
j_call: TRBJ1-1
cdr3_aa: CASSQEQTGPLNTEAFF

v_call: TRBV11-2
clone_size: few
j_call: TRBJ2-3
cdr3_aa: CASSLLGGGSDTQYF

v_call: TRBV5-6
clone_size: few
j_call: TRBJ2-6
cdr3_aa: CASSLELTGANVLTF

v_call: TRBV7-2
clone_size: few
j_call: TRBJ1-5
cdr3_aa: CASSLWTGDNQPQHF

v_call: TRBV12-3/TRBV12-4
clone_size: -
j_call: TRBJ2-3
cdr3_aa: CASSKEDGDTQYF

v_call: TRBV6-1
clone_size: -
j_call: TRBJ2-7
cdr3_aa: CASTSSGGGGYEQYF

v_call: TRBV18
clone_size: many
j_call: TRBJ2-1
cdr3_aa: CASSPGGGAYNEQFF

v_call: TRBV29-1
clone_size: few
j_call: TRBJ2-5
cdr3_aa: CSVGDRGSLETQYF

v_call: TRBV21-1
clone_size: few
j_call: TRBJ2-5
cdr3_aa: CASSTTSGGPQETQYF

v_call: TRBV5-1
clone_size: -
j_call: TRBJ2-7
cdr3_aa: CASSWTSGARSSYEQYF

v_call: TRBV11-2
clone_size: -
j_call: TRBJ2-5
cdr3_aa: CASSLVLSETQYF

v_call: TRBV5-1
clone_size: many
j_call: TRBJ2-7
cdr3_aa: CASSPMSGSGYEQYF

v_call: TRBV6-2/TRBV6-3
clone_size: -
j_call: TRBJ1-2
cdr3_aa: CASSYVATGYGYTF

v_call: TRBV7-9
clone_size: few
j_call: TRBJ1-2
cdr3_aa: CASSLDRSSYTF

v_call: TRBV4-2
clone_size: few
j_call: TRBJ2-7
cdr3_aa: CASSLYRGISYEQYF

v_call: TRBV7-9
clone_size: -
j_call: TRBJ1-2
cdr3_aa: CASSPLLGGLTSGYTF

v_call: TRBV7-6
clone_size: few
j_call: TRBJ2-1
cdr3_aa: CASSPARGTEPNEQFF

v_call: TRBV20-1
clone_size: -
j_call: TRBJ2-3
cdr3_aa: CSALGGLADTQYF

v_call: TRBV20-1
clone_size: -
j_call: TRBJ2-6
cdr3_aa: CSASPLGVSGANVLTF

v_call: TRBV7-8
clone_size: few
j_call: TRBJ2-2
cdr3_aa: CASSPGTPTGELFF

v_call: TRBV27
clone_size: few
j_call: TRBJ2-7
cdr3_aa: CASSLIASGGTSSYEQYF

v_call: TRBV7-3
clone_size: -
j_call: TRBJ2-7
cdr3_aa: CASSLRPGSYEQYF

v_call: TRBV5-1
clone_size: -
j_call: TRBJ2-5
cdr3_aa: CASSLGPGGGETQYF

v_call: TRBV5-1
clone_size: -
j_call: TRBJ2-6
cdr3_aa: CASSFGPASGGANVLTF

v_call: TRBV5-6
clone_size: many
j_call: TRBJ2-3
cdr3_aa: CASSLEQYSTDTQYF